The clone carrying this TCR beta chain was observed once. Its antigen is as yet unknown. This record comes from a study of T cell responses to AZD1222 COVID-19 vaccine. General study points: Reports indicate that nearly half of spike-specific TCRs are directed at unmutated variant regions. The sample set comprised mostly white British donors with more females, and clonal diversity was possibly underestimated. Dominant at 160-218 and 743-854, vaccine-associated CD4 TCRs also spanned spike.

Sequencing was performed with immunoSEQ multiplex PCR; in TCRdb, only in-frame clones are kept and a portion is missing. The sample lists roughly 100,000 clones; less than 95% were seen once. Researchers grouped second doses given at about 4 or about 12 weeks into one pool. Trimming removed 3 bases at V and 4 bases at J, with 13 bases between. Per germline, CDR1 SGHTA and CDR2 FQGNSA. The CDR3 runs to 14 residues. This TCR came from an adult who received the AZD1222 COVID-19 vaccine. The input for sequencing was peripheral blood, taken 28 days after the second AZD1222 dose. The chain links TRBV7-2 to TRBJ2-7; D might be TRBD2 (7 bases). DNA of the CDR3: TGTGCCAGCAGCTTTTCTCGGGGGGCTTACGAGCAGTACTTC. Amino acid sequence: CASSFSRGAYEQYF.